Following are 28 T cell receptor beta chains from one sample sequenced in a study of blood T cell repertoires in COVID-19. TCRdb's table, derived via immunoSEQ multiplex PCR, lists solely in-frame clones and lacks some. The sample holds fewer than 250,000 clones, roughly four fifths seen once. The specimen sequenced was peripheral blood. Receptor source: a woman between 40 and 55 years old with active or convalescent COVID-19.

This chain joins TRBV30 and TRBJ1-1, with TRBD1 as a possible D gene (5 bases). The germline gives CDR1 GTSNPN, CDR2 SVGIG (reference sequence). V was clipped by 6 bases and J by 2 bases, with 16 bases between them. This CDR3 has 14 residues. Written as DNA, the CDR3 is TGTGCCTGTTTCTGGGACTTAAAAAACACTGAAGCTTTCTTT. It translates to CACFWDLKNTEAFF.

This clone has only a few counts. V usage is TRBV19 and J usage is TRBJ1-2; TRBD1 is a possible D gene (6 bases). This CDR3 region has 13 residues. From germline, CDR1 is LNHDA and CDR2 SQIVND (reference sequence). Trimming took off 6 bases at V and 3 bases at J, with 11 bases between the two ends. CDR3 loop: CASRVTGYYGYTF. The CDR3 nucleotides read TGTGCCAGTAGAGTGACAGGATACTATGGCTACACCTTC.

V and J are TRBV28 and TRBJ2-2; possible D gene TRBD1, 5 bases. CDR1 is MDHEN, CDR2 SYDVKM, per germline. There are 15 residues in the CDR3. V lost 2 bases and J 0 bases, leaving 7 bases between the germline ends. CDR3 amino acids: CASSLQGANTGELFF. The DNA of the CDR3 is TGTGCCAGCAGTTTACAGGGCGCGAACACCGGGGAGCTGTTTTTT.

This clone was seen only a few times. The genes are TRBV6-2 or TRBV6-3 and TRBJ2-7, with D maybe TRBD1 (6 bases). The CDR3 length is 15 residues. Trimming cost V 6 bases and J 6 bases, with 21 bases left between them. CDR1 is MNHEY, CDR2 SVGEGT, per germline. CDR3 DNA sequence: TGTGCCAGCAGCCCCATCTTAGCAGGGGTCGGCGAGCAGTACTTC. Translating it yields CASSPILAGVGEQYF.

This clone was picked up a small number of times. CDR3 amino acids: CASSLTRQTDGYTF. The CDR3, as DNA: TGCGCCAGCAGCTTGACTCGACAGACCGATGGCTACACCTTC. V is TRBV5-1 and J is TRBJ1-2, with D possibly matching TRBD1 (5 bases). V was cut by 1 base and J by 6 bases, with 13 bases left in between. This CDR3 is 14 amino acids long. Germline CDR1 SGHRS, CDR2 YFSETQ.

V gene TRBV24-1 combines with J gene TRBJ2-1; 9 bases agree with TRBD2. The germline V gene has CDR1 KGHDR and CDR2 SFDVKD. The junction had 11 bases not matched to a gene; V was cut back by 4 bases and J by 2 bases. This CDR3 region has 18 residues. CDR3 residues: CATSEVRTGGRAYNEQFF. The DNA for the CDR3 is TGTGCCACCAGTGAGGTCCGAACCGGCGGGAGGGCCTACAATGAGCAGTTCTTC.

J is TRBJ2-2 and V is TRBV7-9, with 8 bases aligning to TRBD1. The germline V gene encodes CDR1 SEHNR and CDR2 FQNEAQ (reference sequence). CDR3 length: 16 residues. Trimming took 4 bases from V and 5 from J; bases not matched to a gene: 9. Here the CDR3 DNA reads TGTGCCAGCAGCTACCTCGGACAGGGTGGAACCGGGGAGCTGTTTTTT. Translation gives CASSYLGQGGTGELFF.

The J gene is TRBJ1-5, the V gene TRBV6-2 or TRBV6-3, with a possible D match to TRBD1 (5 bases). The CDR3 has 15 amino acids. Germline CDR1 is MNHEY and CDR2 is SVGEGT. Trimming cost V 3 bases and J 0 bases, with 9 bases left between them. The CDR3 DNA sequence: TGTGCCAGCAGTTATAGGGGTAATAGCAATCAGCCCCAGCATTTT. It is translated as CASSYRGNSNQPQHF.

The gene calls are TRBV5-5 and TRBJ2-7, with D possibly TRBD1 on 6 matching bases. V lost 0 bases and J lost 1, with 11 bases in between. This CDR3 region has 15 residues. CDR1 SGHKS and CDR2 YYEKEE come from the germline V gene (reference sequence). The CDR3: CASSLDGTSSYEQYF. Written as DNA, the CDR3 is TGTGCCAGCAGCTTGGATGGGACATCTTCCTACGAGCAGTACTTC.

This rearrangement joins TRBV27 to TRBJ2-3; tentatively, D is TRBD2 (6 bases). CDR1 and CDR2 from the germline V gene are MNHEY and SMNVEV (reference sequence). With 7 bases removed from V and 7 bases from J, the gap between germline ends came to 30 bases. The CDR3 is made up of 18 amino acids. The CDR3 DNA reads TGTGCCAGCACAGTTTACGCCCCGACTAGGGCCGGCATATATACGCAGTATTTT. The encoded protein is CASTVYAPTRAGIYTQYF.

The chain recombines TRBV14 with TRBJ1-3, with 9 bases lining up with TRBD1. Losses at the gene ends were 0 bases for V and 2 bases for J; bases not matched to a gene: 2. The CDR3 consists of 16 residues. Germline V gene sequence: CDR1 SGHDN, CDR2 FVKESK. The CDR3 sequence is CASSQDGTGTGNTIYF. CDR3 DNA: TGTGCCAGCAGCCAAGATGGGACAGGGACTGGAAACACCATATATTTT.

The chain has TRBV5-3 and TRBJ1-6; D unresolved. TRBV5-3 is filed as an ORF, its function uncertain. The CDR3 spans 15 residues. Trimming shortened V by 4 bases and J by 3 bases, and 11 bases separated the two germline ends. CDR3: CARSPREIYNSPLHF. The CDR3 DNA reads as TGTGCCAGAAGCCCGAGGGAGATCTATAATTCACCCCTCCACTTT.

The chain carries TRBV30 and TRBJ2-1; no reliable D call. Per germline, CDR1 GTSNPN and CDR2 SVGIG (reference sequence). Trimming left V 2 bases short and J 4 bases short, with 6 bases between. The CDR3 is 12 residues long. In nucleotides, the CDR3 is TGTGCCTGGAGTCCGGGTTACAATGAGCAGTTCTTC. This sequence encodes CAWSPGYNEQFF.

The chain recombines TRBV27 with TRBJ2-1, with D possibly matching TRBD1 (7 bases). The CDR3 covers 15 residues. V gave up 6 bases and J gave up 2 bases, with 14 bases separating them. CDR1 and CDR2 (germline): MNHEY, SMNVEV (reference sequence). CDR3 region: CASRRTGGAYNEQFF. For the CDR3, the DNA is TGTGCCAGCAGGCGGACAGGAGGGGCCTACAATGAGCAGTTCTTC.

The chain couples TRBV27 to TRBJ2-1, with TRBD2 identical over 12 bases. Germline values: CDR1 MNHEY, CDR2 SMNVEV (reference sequence). V gave up 7 bases and J gave up 7 bases; unmatched junction bases: 8. The CDR3 is 15 residues long. The CDR3 nucleotides are TGTGCCAGCACCCCTAGCGGGAGGGGGCAAAATGAGCAGTTCTTC. Protein sequence: CASTPSGRGQNEQFF.

CDR3 bases: TGTGCCAGCAAAAAACTACGGGCAGGGCGGTACGAGCAGTACTTC. This translates into CASKKLRAGRYEQYF. The chain has TRBV6-5 and TRBJ2-7; maybe TRBD1 (5 bases). Germline CDR1 and CDR2: MNHEY and SVGAGI. V was trimmed by 7 bases and J by 4 bases, leaving 20 bases between them. This CDR3 has 15 residues.

This rearrangement joins TRBV6-6 to TRBJ2-1, with D perhaps TRBD2 (7 bases). Per the germline V gene, CDR1 is MNHNY and CDR2 is SVGAGI (reference sequence). The CDR3 runs to 13 residues. The ends were cut back, 7 bases at V and 9 bases at J, with 16 bases in the middle. CDR3 amino acids: CASIPQGGGEQFF. The CDR3 coding sequence is TGTGCCAGCATACCCCAGGGAGGGGGTGAGCAGTTCTTC.

J is TRBJ1-4 and V is TRBV9, with D tentatively TRBD1 (6 bases). This CDR3 comprises 18 residues. V was clipped by 0 bases and J by 0 bases, with 15 bases between them. In germline, CDR1 is SGDLS, CDR2 YYNGEE. CDR3 nucleotides: TGTGCCAGCAGCGTAGCTGGACAGCCAACTGCAACTAATGAAAAACTGTTTTTT. Translated: CASSVAGQPTATNEKLFF.

The chain combines TRBV27 with TRBJ2-7, with 8 bases matching TRBD1. V gave up 10 bases and J gave up 4 bases; unmatched junction bases: 6. In germline, CDR1 is MNHEY, CDR2 SMNVEV (reference sequence). The CDR3 totals 12 residues. The CDR3 loop is CATRTGTYEQYF. In DNA form, the CDR3 reads TGTGCCACCCGGACAGGGACATACGAGCAGTACTTC.

This chain connects TRBV5-6 to TRBJ1-2, with 8 bases fitting TRBD1. V lost 4 bases, J lost 8 bases, and 4 bases stayed unmatched. Germline V gives CDR1 SGHDT, CDR2 YYEEEE. This CDR3 region has 12 residues. CDR3 in DNA: TGTGCCAGCAGCCGGACAGGGCGAGGCTACACCTTC. Translated, it gives CASSRTGRGYTF.

The genes are TRBV2 and TRBJ2-3; D is possibly TRBD2 (7 bases). CDR1 and CDR2 from the germline V gene are SNHLY and FYNNEI. This CDR3 region has 15 residues. Trimming removed 6 bases at V and 0 bases at J, with 13 bases between. The CDR3 coding sequence is TGTGCCAGCAGGAAGGGGGGGACTAGCACAGATACGCAGTATTTT. Translation gives CASRKGGTSTDTQYF. Full variable domain (remainder filled in from reference TRBV2 and TRBJ2-3): EPEVTQTPSHQVTQMGQEVILRCVPISNHLYFYWYRQILGQKVEFLVSFYNNEISEKSEIFDDQFSVERPDGSNFTLKIRSTKLEDSAMYFCASRKGGTSTDTQYFGPGTRLTVL.

This chain joins TRBV19 and TRBJ1-1; D may be TRBD1 (6 bases). Germline-derived CDR1 and CDR2 are LNHDA and SQIVND (reference sequence). Trimming stripped 5 bases from V and 6 bases from J, with 13 bases between. The CDR3 runs 13 residues. CDR3 DNA: TGTGCCAGTAGTGGAATTGGGACACCTGAAGCTTTCTTT. It specifies CASSGIGTPEAFF.

The chain combines TRBV6-6 with TRBJ2-7, with 9 bases that match TRBD1. The germline gives CDR1 MNHNY, CDR2 SVGAGI (reference sequence). This CDR3 has 14 amino acids. After removal of 6 bases from V and 3 bases from J, the junction contained 6 bases not matched to a gene. The chain's CDR3 is CASSRRDRDYEQYF. The CDR3 DNA follows: TGTGCCAGCAGCCGCCGGGACAGGGACTACGAGCAGTACTTC.

The CDR3 coding sequence is TGTGCCAGCAGTGAAGCCCTTTACGAGCAGTACTTC. Its protein product is CASSEALYEQYF. The genes are TRBV12-3 or TRBV12-4 and TRBJ2-7; D unclear. The germline V and J ends were trimmed by 5 bases and 4 bases, with 9 bases remaining between them. CDR3 length: 12 amino acids.

The V call is TRBV2, the J call TRBJ2-7, with 7 bases identical to TRBD1. The CDR3 covers 11 residues. Germline V gene data show CDR1 as SNHLY and CDR2 as FYNNEI. V trimming: 8 bases; J trimming: 5 bases; junction bases outside the gene matches: 3. CDR3 in amino acids: CASRTGDEQYF. In nucleotides, the CDR3 is TGTGCCAGCCGGACAGGAGACGAGCAGTACTTC.

The V call is TRBV10-2, the J call TRBJ1-2, with 8 bases aligning to TRBD1. Per germline, CDR1 WSHSY and CDR2 SAAADI. With 9 bases clipped from V and 2 bases from J, the junction kept 8 bases outside the gene matches. The CDR3 sequence is 14 residues long. CDR3 residues: CASAGQGENYGYTF. The DNA of the CDR3 is TGCGCCAGTGCAGGACAGGGAGAGAACTATGGCTACACCTTC.

This clone was recorded only once. The rearrangement joins TRBV7-9 to TRBJ2-5, with TRBD2 matching over 9 bases. Losses at the gene ends were 5 bases for V and 9 bases for J; bases not matched to a gene: 19. Germline CDR1 and CDR2: SEHNR and FQNEAQ (reference sequence). This CDR3 region has 17 residues. The CDR3 sequence: CASSPSLWRGGQAAQYF. The CDR3 nucleotides read TGTGCCAGCAGCCCCTCCCTATGGCGGGGGGGCCAAGCGGCCCAGTACTTC.

The V and J genes are TRBV7-2 and TRBJ1-2; 10 nucleotides line up with TRBD1. The CDR3 totals 16 residues. Germline loops: CDR1 SGHTA, CDR2 FQGNSA. The V and J ends lost 3 bases and 4 bases, in that order; junction bases with no gene match: 8. The CDR3 coding sequence is TGTGCCAGCAGCTTTTCGGTGGGACAGGGGACCTATGGCTACACCTTC. Translating it yields CASSFSVGQGTYGYTF.